These 23 T cell receptor beta chains originate from one sample sequenced in a study of T cells in Graves' hyperthyroidism and ophthalmopathy. Researchers amplified the TCR beta CDR3 regions from RNA transcripts. During a first-round RT-PCR of the TCR CDR3, the HTBI primer set was used. Each CDR3 protein is one row after TCRdb ran MiXCR on the multiplex PCR reads. The repertoire holds some 620,000 distinct CDR3 sequences, with about 17% as singletons. The material sequenced was blood. The source of these receptors is a woman aged 25 to 39 with Graves' hyperthyroidism.

To note about this clonotype: One junction end does not reproduce the germline sequence, and a read error may be involved. The chain recombines TRBV10-3 with TRBJ2-3; tentative D call: TRBD1 (7 bases). The CDR3 spans 14 residues. The germline V gene encodes CDR1 ENHRY and CDR2 SYGVKD. CDR3 amino acids: CATRGDDGTGTQYF. The CDR3 nucleotides are TGTGCCACCAGGGGGGATGACGGCACAGGTACGCAGTATTTT.

This chain links TRBV20-1 with TRBJ2-7; tentatively, D is TRBD2 (6 bases). This CDR3 has 15 amino acids. Trimming left V 0 bases short and J 3 bases short, with 15 bases between. Looked up from germline, CDR1 is DFQATT and CDR2 is SNEGSKA (reference sequence). The CDR3 sequence is CSARDPTGDHYEQYF. In DNA, the CDR3 is TGCAGTGCTAGAGATCCGACGGGGGATCACTACGAGCAGTACTTC.

The chain uses TRBV29-1 and TRBJ1-1; a weak D match, TRBD1 (5 bases). The CDR3 has 14 residues. Germline loops: CDR1 SQVTM, CDR2 ANQGSEA. The V end lost 0 bases, the J end lost 2 bases, and 10 bases lay between the germline ends. The CDR3 DNA is TGCAGCGTTGAAGACCCAGGGTCCAACACTGAAGCTTTCTTT. Protein sequence: CSVEDPGSNTEAFF.

This clonotype was found many times. This sequence joins TRBV7-9 and TRBJ1-1; D possibly corresponds to TRBD1 (6 bases). The CDR3 loop spans 15 amino acids. Germline assignment: CDR1 SEHNR and CDR2 FQNEAQ (reference sequence). V was pared by 6 bases and J by 8 bases, with 22 bases between. CDR3 DNA: TGTGCCAGCAGTCTTTCCCGGGACGGGGGCACCGAAGCTTTCTTT. Amino acids: CASSLSRDGGTEAFF.

This clonotype was detected only a few times. Written as DNA, the CDR3 is TGTGCCAGCAGTCTCCGGGACTTCAATGAGCAGTTCTTC. This sequence encodes CASSLRDFNEQFF. This chain links TRBV27 with TRBJ2-1, with TRBD2 as a possible D gene (6 bases). Germline-derived CDR1 and CDR2 are MNHEY and SMNVEV (reference sequence). The CDR3 covers 13 residues. Trimming stripped 5 bases from V and 6 bases from J, with 11 bases between.

In regard to this clonotype: A far larger clone is off by one base, so a read error is likely. CDR3 nucleotide sequence: TGTGCCAGCAGCCTCGGACTAGTGGGAGTTGAGCAGTACTTC. Translating it yields CASSLGLVGVEQYF. This rearrangement joins TRBV11-2 to TRBJ2-7; TRBD2 aligns across 7 bases. CDR1 SGHAT and CDR2 FQNNGV come from the germline V gene. V shed 5 bases, J shed 7 bases, and the junction held 11 bases outside the gene matches. This CDR3 is built from 14 residues.

The V call is TRBV5-1, the J call TRBJ2-4; D gene ambiguous. There are 12 residues in the CDR3. Germline CDR1 reads SGHRS; CDR2 reads YFSETQ. V lost 0 bases and J 11 bases, leaving 9 bases between the germline ends. For the CDR3, the DNA is TGCGCCAGCAGCTTGGACGACCGATTTCAGTACTTC. Translating it yields CASSLDDRFQYF.

The chain carries TRBV4-1 and TRBJ2-5; the D is unclear. CDR1 and CDR2 from the germline V gene are MGHRA and YSYEKL. The CDR3 sequence is 15 residues long. V dropped 1 base and J dropped 2 bases, with 11 bases sitting between them. The CDR3 sequence is CASSQGDRLQETQYF. CDR3 coding DNA: TGCGCCAGCAGCCAAGGAGATCGGCTGCAAGAGACCCAGTACTTC.

This clonotype was detected many times. The V gene is TRBV12-3 or TRBV12-4, the J gene TRBJ2-7, with TRBD2 matching over 7 bases. The CDR3 length is 15 residues. V was clipped by 4 bases and J by 6 bases; unmatched bases: 12. CDR3 protein: CASSSQRDLGSEQYF. The CDR3 coding sequence is TGTGCCAGCAGTTCCCAGCGGGATCTTGGGTCCGAGCAGTACTTC.

The sample holds many counts of this clonotype. The V call is TRBV7-2, the J call TRBJ2-2; D unresolved. Looked up from germline, CDR1 is SGHTA and CDR2 is FQGNSA. This CDR3 comprises 16 residues. The V gene lost 2 bases and the J gene lost 0 bases, with 10 bases spanning the gap. CDR3 amino acids: CASSLLWATNTGELFF. CDR3 sequence (DNA): TGTGCCAGCAGCTTACTGTGGGCCACGAACACCGGGGAGCTGTTTTTT.

This clonotype has at least ten counts. The chain carries TRBV28 and TRBJ2-5; TRBD2 might be the D (6 bases). The CDR3 is 14 amino acids. Trimming removed 4 bases from V and 1 base from J, with 10 bases in between. Germline CDR1 is MDHEN and CDR2 is SYDVKM. The CDR3 loop is CASSSTSFQETQYF. DNA of the CDR3: TGTGCCAGCAGTTCGACTAGTTTCCAAGAGACCCAGTACTTC.

This clonotype was seen many times. This rearrangement joins TRBV11-2 to TRBJ2-4; the match to TRBD2 covers 12 bases. Germline V gene data show CDR1 as SGHAT and CDR2 as FQNNGV. The CDR3 is made up of 14 amino acids. V gave up 4 bases and J gave up 10 bases; unmatched junction bases: 5. The CDR3 is CASSSSTSGGIQYF. In DNA, the CDR3 is TGTGCCAGCAGCTCGAGCACTAGCGGGGGGATTCAGTACTTC.

For this clonotype: With a much larger clone just one base away, this may be a read error. V usage is TRBV29-1 and J usage is TRBJ2-2, with TRBD1 identical over 8 bases. Unmatched junction bases numbered 5, after V lost 4 bases and J lost 4 bases. Germline loops: CDR1 SQVTM, CDR2 ANQGSEA. This CDR3 region has 14 residues. The CDR3 nucleotides are TGCAGCGTTGTTCCGGGACAGGTCACCGGGGAGCTGTTTTTT. It specifies CSVVPGQVTGELFF.

This clonotype was seen at least ten times. The rearrangement links TRBV12-3 or TRBV12-4 to TRBJ2-7, with 10 positions matching TRBD2. The CDR3 loop spans 15 amino acids. Germline trimming cut 6 bases from V and 1 base from J; bases unmatched to any gene: 6. CDR3 residues: CASSGGTSVSYEQYF. In DNA form, the CDR3 reads TGTGCCAGCAGCGGAGGGACTAGCGTTTCCTACGAGCAGTACTTC.

The chain links TRBV19 to TRBJ1-4, with D tentatively TRBD1 (5 bases). Trimming took 9 bases from V and 0 from J, leaving 17 bases between them. Per germline, CDR1 LNHDA and CDR2 SQIVND (reference sequence). This CDR3 has 16 amino acids. The CDR3 loop reads CASLGTVTTTNEKLFF. In nucleotides, the CDR3 is TGTGCCAGCCTTGGGACGGTCACTACAACTAATGAAAAACTGTTTTTT.

The gene calls are TRBV10-3 and TRBJ2-7, with a tentative D call TRBD2 (6 bases). V lost 4 bases and J 6 bases, leaving 16 bases between the germline ends. Per germline, CDR1 ENHRY and CDR2 SYGVKD. CDR3 size: 14 residues. The CDR3 DNA reads TGTGCCATCAGTGGGGGCCTAGCGCTATCCGAGCAGTACTTC. It translates to CAISGGLALSEQYF.

This clonotype was recorded many times. This chain uses TRBV2 with TRBJ2-2, with 7 bases fitting TRBD2. The CDR3 is 14 amino acids. J gave up 3 bases and V 8 bases, and 6 bases lay outside the gene matches. Per the germline V gene, CDR1 is SNHLY and CDR2 is FYNNEI. CDR3 residues: CASARREHTGELFF. CDR3 nucleotide sequence: TGTGCCAGCGCCAGGCGGGAGCACACCGGGGAGCTGTTTTTT.

This clonotype was recorded many times. The chain links TRBV13 to TRBJ2-2, with D perhaps assigned TRBD1 or TRBD2 (6 bases each). This CDR3 is built from 15 residues. From germline, CDR1 is PRHDT and CDR2 FYEKMQ (reference sequence). Trimming removed 6 bases from V and 2 bases from J, with 13 bases in between. The CDR3 loop is CASRQGLFNTGELFF. CDR3 coding DNA: TGTGCCAGCAGACAGGGACTCTTTAACACCGGGGAGCTGTTTTTT.

This clonotype was seen only once. This chain joins TRBV6-1 and TRBJ1-3; D ambiguous. Trimming left V 7 bases short and J 0 bases short, with 10 bases between. The CDR3 is 14 residues long. Germline V gives CDR1 MNHNS, CDR2 SASEGT. The CDR3 nucleotides read TGTGCCAGCACTCCACTGGGCTCTGGAAACACCATATATTTT. Amino acids: CASTPLGSGNTIYF.

This clonotype has ten or more counts. The chain is built from TRBV6-1 and TRBJ1-5; D might be TRBD1 (6 bases). This CDR3 comprises 14 residues. V was pared by 1 base and J by 5 bases, with 9 bases between. CDR1 is MNHNS, CDR2 SASEGT, per germline. CDR3: CASSEVQGHQPQHF. CDR3 bases: TGTGCCAGCAGTGAAGTCCAGGGGCATCAGCCCCAGCATTTT.

This clonotype was detected a few times. The gene calls are TRBV4-2 and TRBJ2-3, with 8 positions matching TRBD1. After removal of 3 bases from V and 5 bases from J, the junction contained 7 bases not matched to a gene. The CDR3 sequence is 15 residues long. Germline-derived CDR1 and CDR2 are LGHNA and YNFKEQ. CDR3 nucleotide sequence: TGTGCCAGCAGCCAGCTCCAGGGGGCGAAAGATACGCAGTATTTT. Residues: CASSQLQGAKDTQYF.

The sample holds many counts of this clonotype. The chain has TRBV29-1 and TRBJ2-7; weak D call: TRBD1 (6 bases). V lost 5 bases and J lost 2, with 13 bases in between. Germline CDR1 reads SQVTM; CDR2 reads ANQGSEA. CDR3 length: 13 residues. The CDR3 loop reads CSVIQGSTYEQYF. DNA for the CDR3: TGCAGCGTTATACAGGGTTCGACCTACGAGCAGTACTTC.

The table lists this clonotype with many counts. The rearrangement uses TRBV6-2 or TRBV6-3 and TRBJ2-7; 9 bases match TRBD1. The CDR3 is made up of 14 amino acids. The V segment lost 7 bases and the J segment 4 bases; nucleotides outside the gene matches: 8. Germline lookup yields CDR1 MNHEY and CDR2 SVGEGT. The CDR3 region has the DNA TGTGCCAGCACCTTACCGGACAGGGGATACGAGCAGTACTTC. It is translated as CASTLPDRGYEQYF.